One and the same sample provided the 5 T cell receptor beta chains below, sequenced in a study of cytomegalovirus exposure and HLA in healthy donors. A multiplex PCR was run with 60 Vbeta primers and 13 Jbeta primers. Generated by immunoSEQ multiplex PCR, the TCRdb table keeps only in-frame clones and is missing some. The sample lists about 110,000 clones, more than 60% occurring once. The specimen was PBMCs. These TCRs come from a man in his sixties in good health and CMV-seronegative.

There are a few counts of this clone. Distinct nucleotide sequences in the sample also encode this CDR3. This chain connects TRBV7-2 to TRBJ2-5; 7 bases line up with TRBD1. Germline V gives CDR1 SGHTA, CDR2 FQGNSA. The J segment lost 8 bases and the V segment lost 6 bases, leaving 9 bases of the junction unmatched. The CDR3 runs 13 residues. CDR3 loop: CASRPVQGETQYF. CDR3 bases: TGTGCCAGCAGACCCGTTCAGGGGGAAACCCAGTACTTC.

This clone has more than one count but fewer than ten. The V call is TRBV2, the J call TRBJ1-5; the D is unclear. V lost 1 base and J 7 bases, leaving 8 bases between the germline ends. Germline CDR1 and CDR2: SNHLY and FYNNEI. This CDR3 has 13 residues. The CDR3 here is CASSEDSRQPQHF. The CDR3 DNA reads as TGTGCCAGCAGTGAAGATTCTAGGCAGCCCCAGCATTTT.

The chain employs TRBV29-1 and TRBJ1-1; no definite D call. This CDR3 comprises 12 residues. The V gene's germline CDR1 is SQVTM and CDR2 ANQGSEA. Trimming removed 8 bases from V and 1 base from J, with 11 bases in between. The CDR3 is CSTRPGNTEAFF. The CDR3 nucleotides are TGCAGCACCCGACCAGGGAACACTGAAGCTTTCTTT. Supplemented by reference TRBV29-1 and TRBJ1-1, the full variable domain reads SAVISQKPSRDICQRGTSLTIQCQVDSQVTMMFWYRQQPGQSLTLIATANQGSEATYESGFVIDKFPISRPNLTFSTLTVSNMSPEDSSIYLCSTRPGNTEAFFGQGTRLTVV.

The genes are TRBV6-6 and TRBJ2-7; 8 bases are a match to TRBD1. This CDR3 spans 14 amino acids. V shed 8 bases and J 3 bases; nucleotides not matched to a gene: 9. CDR1 is MNHNY, CDR2 SVGAGI, per germline (reference sequence). The CDR3 loop is CASARTGTSYEQYF. The CDR3 nucleotides read TGTGCCAGCGCCCGGACAGGGACAAGCTACGAGCAGTACTTC.

This chain links TRBV4-2 with TRBJ1-3; no definite D call. The germline V gene has CDR1 LGHNA and CDR2 YNFKEQ. The CDR3 is 16 residues long. V was shortened by 0 bases and J by 1 base, with 10 bases between the two germline ends. The DNA of the CDR3 is TGTGCCAGCAGCCAAGATAGGAGGCATTCTGGAAACACCATATATTTT. This gives the protein CASSQDRRHSGNTIYF.